Detailed here is one T cell receptor (beta chain). The antigen it recognizes is unknown. The observed sequence ends 3 residues before the CDR3 terminus, with the missing tail filled in from the germline J gene. These data come from a study of T cell clonality in common variable immunodeficiency (dated by TCRdb to the mid-2010s). The germline V gene gives CDR1 as SGHVS and CDR2 as FQNEAQ. Ends trimmed: V by 6 bases, J by 6 bases; bases unmatched to a gene: 14. The CDR3 numbers 17 residues from cysteine through phenylalanine. The CDR3 was read in part: 42 bases, with the frame set at base 1. CVID was diagnosed by standard criteria: serum IgG, IgA and/or IgM reduced below normal range, plus specific antibody deficiency. A total of roughly 45 subjects (around 15 female and around 30 male; age range about 9 to 64 years, mean age around 40) were included in the CVID group. Most CVID patients and most healthy controls were of Caucasian heritage. Replacement immunoglobulin therapy had been administered to all CVID subjects for at least one year at the time of study participation. At the time of blood collection, no CVID subject was ill or was being treated with immunomodulatory or immunosuppressive medication. Heparinized peripheral whole blood samples of about 5 to 8 ml were obtained from each donor. Genomic DNA from adults with common variable immune deficiency (CVID) and from healthy adult controls was the source for sequencing TCRbeta CDR3 repertoires. Diluted blood was density-centrifuged over Hypaque 1077 or Ficoll-Paque to isolate peripheral blood mononuclear cells. Genomic DNA was extracted from unsorted mononuclear cells by Qiagen column purification or by a centrifugation-based method.

Equivalent amounts of genomic DNA from CVID and control samples were used as sequencing input. For every sample, a 60 bp segment covering the rearranged TCRbeta CDR3 region was amplified and then sequenced. TCRbeta amplification used the immunoSEQ assay, a bias-corrected multiplex PCR with high-throughput sequencing. The paper's data handling went like this. Every unique nucleotide sequence was considered a clone and was annotated with V, D and J genes, copy number and frequency. Sequences were labeled productive if in frame, and non-productive if out of frame or containing stop codons. As previously described, clonality was calculated on the basis of Shannon's entropy. The predicted amino acid sequences of productive clones were used to derive mean CDR3 Kyte-Doolittle hydropathy. Hierarchical clustering of scaled V gene usage was performed with the R hclust function using Manhattan distance and complete linkage. Clone sharing by CDR3 amino acid sequence was assessed by resampling 12 repertoires per group over 100 rounds. The repertoires were screened for around 70 published EBV-specific TCRbeta sequences and roughly 240 published CMV-specific TCRbeta sequences. A couple of CVID samples yielding fewer than 10,000 sequences were excluded from analysis, leaving more than 35 CVID repertoires. TCRdb provides this immuneACCESS table in a form limited to in-frame rearrangements. Some clones are lacking; in checked studies, under half of them reflect an unresolved V gene, and why the rest are absent is not known. D and trimming come from the DNA, and the V and J calls and clone size come from that table. For this sample, more than 9,000 clones appear and none is a singleton. Approximately 6% of the sample is in the top ten clones.

Study-wide findings and limitations: TCRbeta clonality was higher in CVID subjects than in healthy controls (t-test p = 0.018), and the increase was most characteristic of about a third of subjects. Even though DNA input was the same, control samples had an average of around 82,000 unique sequences each, compared with approximately 32,000 in CVID samples. Fewer deletions and N-nucleotide insertions were reportedly observed in CVID TCRbeta sequences, and highly modified clones with 13 or more V deletions were reportedly absent from CVID TCRbeta sequences. According to the authors, finding the cause of the higher clonality in CVID would require sequencing the repertoires of T cell subpopulations. CVID subjects shared fewer TCRbeta clones with each other than healthy controls did (p < 0.0001). Correlations between repertoire features and clinical complications were limited by patient heterogeneity within the CVID cohort.

Rearrangement joined TRBV7-8 to TRBJ2-1, with 10 middle bases fitting TRBD2. The sample taken for sequencing was peripheral blood mononuclear cells. This TCR was sampled from a human donor with common variable immunodeficiency. The sequenced CDR3 bases are TGTGCCAGCAGTTTCACCAGCGGGGGGGCCAGCGGCAATGAG. Translated, it reads CASSFTSGGASGNE. From start to end, the CDR3 is CASSFTSGGASGNEQFF.